A single sample gave rise to the 31 T cell receptor beta chains below, sequenced in a study of T cell changes during pregnancy in multiple sclerosis. Some clones are missing from TCRdb's copy, which holds only in-frame ones; the method was immunoSEQ multiplex PCR. Counted here are roughly 20,000 clones, approximately 90% occurring once; the ten biggest clones make up around 7%. This material consisted of CD8+ T cells from peripheral blood mononuclear cells, taken in the first trimester of pregnancy. The receptor source for this set is a female donor with multiple sclerosis, enrolled in a pregnancy study.

The gene calls are TRBV5-1 and TRBJ2-1; D is perhaps TRBD1 (6 bases). V shed 0 bases and J shed 5 bases, with 6 bases lying between them. The CDR3 has 13 amino acids. Germline lookup yields CDR1 SGHRS and CDR2 YFSETQ. CDR3 residues: CASSLDRDNEQFF. CDR3 nucleotides: TGCGCCAGCAGCTTGGACAGGGACAATGAGCAGTTCTTC.

This CDR3 is CASSLPATGFSTDTQYF. The CDR3 region has the DNA TGTGCCAGCAGCCTCCCGGCGACAGGTTTTAGCACAGATACGCAGTATTTT. This chain connects TRBV7-2 to TRBJ2-3; weak D call: TRBD1 (6 bases). The CDR3 consists of 17 residues. Germline V gene lookup returns CDR1 SGHTA and CDR2 FQGNSA. Trimming removed 5 bases from V and 0 bases from J, with 18 bases in between. Supplemented by reference TRBV7-2 and TRBJ2-3, the full variable domain reads GAGVSQSPSNKVTEKGKDVELRCDPISGHTALYWYRQSLGQGLEFLIYFQGNSAPDKSGLPSDRFSAERTGGSVSTLTIQRTQQEDSAVYLCASSLPATGFSTDTQYFGPGTRLTVL.

This chain joins TRBV7-9 and TRBJ1-1; a weak D match, TRBD1 (5 bases). The CDR3 is 15 amino acids. Germline V gene data show CDR1 as SEHNR and CDR2 as FQNEAQ (reference sequence). Between the trimmed V and J ends, which lost 3 bases and 5 bases, there was a span of 16 bases. The CDR3 is CASSFSPSGLTEAFF. The CDR3 DNA reads TGTGCCAGCAGCTTTTCCCCCTCAGGGCTTACTGAAGCTTTCTTT. The variable domain in full, completed from reference TRBV7-9 and TRBJ1-1, reads DTGVSQNPRHKITKRGQNVTFRCDPISEHNRLYWYRQTLGQGPEFLTYFQNEAQLEKSRLLSDRFSAERPKGSFSTLEIQRTEQGDSAMYLCASSFSPSGLTEAFFGQGTRLTVV.

Notes on this clone: This same CDR3 is encoded by further DNA sequences in the sample. V and J are TRBV27 and TRBJ2-3; 8 bases are shared with TRBD1. The V and J ends lost 7 bases and 0 bases, in that order; junction bases with no gene match: 3. CDR1 is MNHEY, CDR2 SMNVEV, per germline (reference sequence). The CDR3 contains 14 residues. The CDR3 here is CASKYRGSTDTQYF. The CDR3 DNA is TGTGCCAGCAAGTACAGGGGGAGCACAGATACGCAGTATTTT.

The CDR3 nucleotides are TGTGCCAGCAGCCGGCCAGGAGATACGCAGTATTTT. This encodes CASSRPGDTQYF. The chain joins TRBV14 to TRBJ2-3; no clear D gene. Germline values: CDR1 SGHDN, CDR2 FVKESK. The CDR3 has 12 residues. Between the trimmed V and J ends, which lost 4 bases and 5 bases, there was a span of 7 bases.

V gene TRBV6-5 combines with J gene TRBJ1-1; no definite D call. Germline V gives CDR1 MNHEY, CDR2 SVGAGI. This CDR3 has 13 residues. V gave up 2 bases and J gave up 5 bases, with 9 bases separating them. This chain's CDR3 is CASSYGGGTEAFF. Written as DNA, the CDR3 is TGTGCCAGCAGTTACGGCGGTGGGACTGAAGCTTTCTTT.

This sequence joins TRBV7-6 and TRBJ2-7, with D uncertain. V lost 5 bases to trimming and J lost 5 bases, with 13 bases between them. From germline, CDR1 is SGHVS and CDR2 FNYEAQ. The CDR3 has 13 residues. CDR3 protein: CASSLSPLDEQYF. CDR3 nucleotide sequence: TGTGCCAGCAGCCTCTCGCCGTTAGACGAGCAGTACTTC.

This clone was counted once. The chain employs TRBV27 and TRBJ2-3; D gene ambiguous. Trimming removed 6 bases from V and 2 bases from J, with 18 bases in between. In germline, CDR1 is MNHEY, CDR2 SMNVEV (reference sequence). This CDR3 is built from 16 residues. The CDR3 here is CASRPRQLPLTDTQYF. The CDR3 DNA reads as TGTGCCAGCAGGCCGCGTCAACTCCCTCTCACAGATACGCAGTATTTT.

The CDR3 bases are TGTGCCAGTAGTATATCAGGGTATGGCAATCAGCCCCAGCATTTT. It translates to CASSISGYGNQPQHF. The chain is built from TRBV19 and TRBJ1-5; possible D gene TRBD1, 5 bases. Germline V gene sequence: CDR1 LNHDA, CDR2 SQIVND (reference sequence). Trimming took off 2 bases at V and 2 bases at J, with 10 bases between the two ends. The CDR3 covers 15 residues.

The sample holds a few counts of this clone. The J gene is TRBJ1-5, the V gene TRBV30; D gene ambiguous. The CDR3 length is 13 residues. V was shortened by 2 bases and J by 8 bases, with 13 bases between the two germline ends. In germline, CDR1 is GTSNPN, CDR2 SVGIG (reference sequence). CDR3 residues: CAWSFGGEEPQHF. In DNA, the CDR3 is TGTGCCTGGAGTTTTGGAGGCGAGGAGCCCCAGCATTTT.

There are a few counts of this clone. V and J are TRBV4-2 and TRBJ1-2; D gene ambiguous. V gave up 0 bases and J gave up 1 base, with 9 bases separating them. Germline CDR1 reads LGHNA; CDR2 reads YNFKEQ. CDR3 size: 15 residues. This CDR3 reads CASSQDWAGNYGYTF. In DNA form, the CDR3 reads TGTGCCAGCAGCCAAGACTGGGCGGGTAACTATGGCTACACCTTC.

CDR3 protein: CASSTLAGLPSEQYF. CDR3 DNA: TGTGCCAGCAGTACCTTAGCGGGGCTGCCGAGCGAGCAGTACTTC. The genes are TRBV27 and TRBJ2-7; 8 nucleotides match TRBD2. The CDR3 has 15 amino acids. CDR1 and CDR2 (germline): MNHEY, SMNVEV (reference sequence). The J segment lost 6 bases and the V segment lost 5 bases, leaving 12 bases of the junction unmatched.

This clone was found once. The chain carries TRBV12-5 and TRBJ1-1, with D perhaps matching TRBD1 (5 bases). Germline CDR1 is LGHNT and CDR2 is FRNRAP. The length of the CDR3 is 14 residues. Trimming cost V 6 bases and J 2 bases, with 13 bases left between them. CDR3 sequence: CASGLLDSNTEAFF. The CDR3 DNA reads TGTGCTAGTGGCCTCCTCGACAGTAACACTGAAGCTTTCTTT.

The chain combines TRBV10-1 with TRBJ2-7, with 7 bases that match TRBD1. Trimming cost V 4 bases and J 0 bases; bases outside gene matches: 0. The germline CDR1 and CDR2 sequences are WNHNN and SYGVQD (reference sequence). The CDR3 loop spans 13 amino acids. For the CDR3, the DNA is TGCGCCAGCAGTGGACAGGGCTCCTACGAGCAGTACTTC. Encoded protein: CASSGQGSYEQYF.

This clone was counted only a few times. The chain carries TRBV4-1 and TRBJ1-1; 7 nucleotides match TRBD1. The CDR3 extends over 14 amino acids. V dropped 4 bases and J dropped 0; count of bases not matched to a gene: 2. The germline CDR1 and CDR2 sequences are MGHRA and YSYEKL. The CDR3 sequence is CASSPDRMNTEAFF. CDR3 in DNA: TGCGCCAGCAGCCCGGACAGGATGAACACTGAAGCTTTCTTT.

The chain employs TRBV19 and TRBJ2-1; 7 positions match TRBD2. Germline CDR1 and CDR2: LNHDA and SQIVND (reference sequence). Losses at the gene ends were 2 bases for V and 3 bases for J; bases not matched to a gene: 4. The CDR3 spans 15 residues. CDR3 region: CASSILADNYNEQFF. The CDR3, as DNA: TGTGCCAGTAGTATACTAGCGGATAACTACAATGAGCAGTTCTTC.

V and J are TRBV15 and TRBJ1-2; the D is unclear. Germline loops: CDR1 LNHNV, CDR2 YYDKDF (reference sequence). Trimming shortened V by 0 bases and J by 4 bases, and 9 bases separated the two germline ends. The CDR3 spans 14 residues. In nucleotides, the CDR3 is TGTGCCACCAGCAGAGATGCGGATTCCTATGGCTACACCTTC. This encodes CATSRDADSYGYTF. Together with reference TRBV15 and TRBJ1-2, the CDR3 gives the full variable domain: DAMVIQNPRYQVTQFGKPVTLSCSQTLNHNVMYWYQQKSSQAPKLLFHYYDKDFNNEADTPDNFQSRRPNTSFCFLDIRSPGLGDTAMYLCATSRDADSYGYTFGSGTRLTVV.

The rearrangement joins TRBV27 to TRBJ2-7, with 13 bases fitting TRBD2. Per the germline V gene, CDR1 is MNHEY and CDR2 is SMNVEV (reference sequence). This CDR3 spans 17 amino acids. V was pared by 0 bases and J by 5 bases, with 7 bases of the junction left unmatched. The chain's CDR3 is CASSLSRLAGGFDEQYF. As DNA, the CDR3 is TGTGCCAGCAGTTTATCCAGACTAGCGGGGGGATTCGACGAGCAGTACTTC.

This chain joins TRBV7-6 and TRBJ1-1, with D possibly TRBD1 on 6 matching bases. Germline values: CDR1 SGHVS, CDR2 FNYEAQ. Trimming pared 5 bases from V and 4 bases from J, leaving 14 bases between. The CDR3 is 14 amino acids. CDR3 residues: CASSPQGRGTEAFF. Here the CDR3 DNA reads TGTGCCAGCAGCCCACAGGGAAGGGGCACTGAAGCTTTCTTT.

The chain carries TRBV15 and TRBJ1-2, with no clear D. Between the trimmed V and J ends, which lost 0 bases and 8 bases, there was a span of 13 bases. This CDR3 is built from 14 residues. CDR1 is LNHNV and CDR2 is YYDKDF in the germline V gene (reference sequence). CDR3 region: CATSRDSEGRGYTF. The DNA of the CDR3 is TGTGCCACCAGCAGAGATTCGGAGGGTAGGGGCTACACCTTC.

This clone was counted between two and nine times. The V call is TRBV6-6, the J call TRBJ1-1, with D possibly TRBD1 on 6 matching bases. The CDR3 has 13 residues. V shed 8 bases and J shed 6 bases, with 16 bases lying between them. Germline V CDR1 and CDR2: MNHNY, SVGAGI (reference sequence). The DNA for the CDR3 is TGTGCCAGCTGCATGAACAGGGCCCCTGAAGCTTTCTTT. This codes for CASCMNRAPEAFF.

This clone was recorded only once. The chain combines TRBV29-1 with TRBJ2-7, with D perhaps matching TRBD2 (5 bases). The V gene's germline CDR1 is SQVTM and CDR2 ANQGSEA. The V gene lost 5 bases and the J gene lost 1 base, with 12 bases spanning the gap. The CDR3 covers 13 residues. The CDR3 DNA reads TGCAGCGTTCGTGCCGGGGAGTCCTACGAGCAGTACTTC. This sequence encodes CSVRAGESYEQYF.

The chain couples TRBV11-2 to TRBJ2-5; D gene uncertain. V was pared by 1 base and J by 0 bases, with 6 bases between. The V gene's germline CDR1 is SGHAT and CDR2 FQNNGV. CDR3 length: 14 amino acids. The CDR3 sequence is CASSLVANQETQYF. CDR3 coding DNA: TGTGCCAGCAGCTTAGTGGCCAACCAAGAGACCCAGTACTTC.

The rearrangement links TRBV7-2 to TRBJ2-7; D gene uncertain. This CDR3 has 14 residues. Trimming cost V 1 base and J 0 bases, with 7 bases left between them. Germline CDR1 SGHTA, CDR2 FQGNSA. This CDR3 reads CASSLGVSSYEQYF. The CDR3 bases are TGTGCCAGCAGCTTAGGTGTCAGCTCCTACGAGCAGTACTTC.

The CDR3 sequence: CASSLEDFPYEQYF. The CDR3 DNA follows: TGTGCCAGCAGCTTGGAGGACTTCCCCTACGAGCAGTACTTC. The V call is TRBV5-5, the J call TRBJ2-7; a weak D match, TRBD2 (5 bases). V lost 0 bases, J lost 2 bases, and 9 bases lay in between. Germline V gene data show CDR1 as SGHKS and CDR2 as YYEKEE (reference sequence). The CDR3 sequence is 14 residues long.

The rearrangement links TRBV7-9 to TRBJ1-1; D might be TRBD1 (6 bases). Trimming removed 8 bases from V and 6 bases from J, with 13 bases in between. Germline CDR1 reads SEHNR; CDR2 reads FQNEAQ (reference sequence). CDR3 length: 12 residues. The CDR3 DNA is TGTGCCAGCGGGGGCCTGGGGGCTGAAGCTTTCTTT. Encoded protein: CASGGLGAEAFF.

This clone was recorded only once. The chain employs TRBV4-2 and TRBJ2-2; TRBD2 matches 10 bases. This CDR3 comprises 16 residues. V shed 0 bases and J 6 bases; nucleotides not matched to a gene: 4. In germline, CDR1 is LGHNA, CDR2 YNFKEQ. CDR3 nucleotide sequence: TGTGCCAGCAGCCAAGAAGCTAGCGGGAGCCCCGGGGAGCTGTTTTTT. As protein: CASSQEASGSPGELFF.

The rearrangement links TRBV6-4 to TRBJ2-3; D unresolved. CDR3 length: 14 residues. Per the germline V gene, CDR1 is MRHNA and CDR2 is SNTAGT. V shed 2 bases and J shed 2 bases, with 8 bases lying between them. CDR3 region: CASSDTAYTDTQYF. CDR3 DNA: TGTGCCAGCAGTGACACAGCTTACACAGATACGCAGTATTTT.

The J gene is TRBJ1-2, the V gene TRBV6-1; D is unresolved. This CDR3 comprises 15 residues. The V gene lost 6 bases and the J gene lost 5 bases, with 19 bases spanning the gap. CDR1 is MNHNS, CDR2 SASEGT, per germline. The CDR3 nucleotides are TGTGCCAGCAGCCCCACAACTAGGTTTGGGTATGGCTACACCTTC. This translates into CASSPTTRFGYGYTF.

This chain's CDR3 is CASSRGFGSTEAFF. DNA of the CDR3: TGCGCCAGCAGCCGGGGATTTGGGAGCACTGAAGCTTTCTTT. V and J are TRBV4-1 and TRBJ1-1; D is ambiguous. V was cut by 4 bases and J by 4 bases, with 13 bases left in between. CDR3 length: 14 amino acids. Germline CDR1 is MGHRA and CDR2 is YSYEKL.

V is TRBV7-6 and J is TRBJ2-7; TRBD2 matches 7 bases. V lost 5 bases, J lost 2 bases, and 6 bases stayed unmatched. Per germline, CDR1 SGHVS and CDR2 FNYEAQ. The CDR3 loop spans 14 amino acids. Written as DNA, the CDR3 is TGTGCCAGCAGCAAGGGGAGGGAACCCTACGAGCAGTACTTC. Its protein is CASSKGREPYEQYF. Based on the CDR3 plus reference TRBV7-6 and TRBJ2-7, the full variable domain is GAGVSQSPRYKVTKRGQDVALRCDPISGHVSLYWYRQALGQGPEFLTYFNYEAQQDKSGLPNDRFSAERPEGSISTLTIQRTEQRDSAMYRCASSKGREPYEQYFGPGTRLTVT.